This T cell receptor (beta chain) was sequenced during a study of T cells after posttransplantation cyclophosphamide. Clones were sequenced by immunoSEQ multiplex PCR, and TCRdb holds only the in-frame ones, with some missing. This table has some 64,000 clones, over 85% appearing once. The CDR3 totals 13 residues. Germline V gives CDR1 SGHAT, CDR2 FQNNGV. The V and J ends lost 2 bases and 8 bases respectively, with 12 bases between them. Sequencing was carried out using PBMCs. The V and J genes are TRBV11-2 and TRBJ1-1; the D is unclear. The clonotype comes from a woman younger than 45 in good health and a related stem cell transplant donor. CDR3 region: CASSLFSAVEAFF. In nucleotides, the CDR3 is TGTGCCAGCAGCTTATTCTCAGCGGTCGAAGCTTTCTTT. Full variable domain (missing parts from reference TRBV11-2 and TRBJ1-1): EAGVAQSPRYKIIEKRQSVAFWCNPISGHATLYWYQQILGQGPKLLIQFQNNGVVDDSQLPKDRFSAERLKGVDSTLKIQPAKLEDSAVYLCASSLFSAVEAFFGQGTRLTVV.